The present entry profiles one T cell receptor beta chain with its context. No antigen is known for it. No base qualities exist here, and no much larger clone lies one base off it. Patients with autoimmune disease history or receiving systemic immunosuppression were excluded from the trial. In every dose cohort, peripheral blood was drawn for TCR sequencing at baseline, cycle 4 day 1, and cycle 7 day 1. Samples came from an open-label, multicenter, first-in-human phase I dose-escalation trial of ivuxolimab. Adults with locally advanced or metastatic melanoma, renal cell carcinoma, hepatocellular carcinoma or head and neck squamous cell carcinoma were enrolled in the trial. Before TCR sequencing, CD4+ T cells and CD8+ T cells from peripheral blood were sorted into separate populations. This specimen comes from a study of OX40 agonist ivuxolimab in advanced cancers. Regarding the complete study: The costimulatory receptor OX40 (CD134) was targeted by ivuxolimab, a fully human IgG2 agonistic monoclonal antibody. Intravenous ivuxolimab was administered to patients every 2 weeks at six dose levels: 0.01, 0.1, 0.3, 1.5, 3 and 10 mg/kg. The monotherapy dose-escalation portion (N ≈ 50 patients) of the phase I ivuxolimab trial is reported in the paper. Patients were allowed to have had prior anti-PD-1, anti-PD-L1 or anti-CTLA-4 therapy, and approximately 40% of the dose-escalation patients had been treated with checkpoint inhibitors. In the dose-escalation cohort, roughly 80% of patients were male, and the mean age was about 55 years, with a range of roughly 23 to 85. Partial responses occurred in three dose-escalation patients, of whom one had hepatocellular carcinoma and two had cutaneous melanoma. Peripheral TCRbeta sequencing aimed to test whether ivuxolimab altered TCR sequence diversity and caused clonal T-cell expansion. Of the approximately 53 patients in dose escalation, 19 had hepatocellular carcinoma, approximately 15 had melanoma, 9 had renal cell carcinoma and 9 had head and neck cancer.

Overall results and qualifications from the work: In the 0.1-3.0 mg/kg groups, partial responders had among the lowest normalized peripheral clonal expansion, particularly in CD8+ T cells. At doses of 0.1 to 3.0 mg/kg, clonal expansion of both CD4+ and CD8+ T cells in blood was seen between baseline and week 6. Low levels of normalized T-cell clonal expansion were also seen in some patients who did not respond. The antigen specificity of the clonally expanded peripheral T cells was not determined. After ivuxolimab, CD8+ T cells had more expanded clones than CD4+ T cells on average.

For sequencing of the TCRbeta CDR3 region, genomic DNA was extracted from the sorted cells. The immunoSEQ Assay was used to sequence the TCRbeta CDR3 regions. TCRdb obtained this table from immuneACCESS and retained in-frame rearrangements with V and J assigned. These tables miss some clones; where compared with another copy, unresolved V genes account for less than half of the shortfall, and the remainder is unexplained. The sample table lists about 6,000 clones, 84% of them with a count of one. The biggest ten clones account for approximately 27% of the sample. The cysteine opens and the phenylalanine closes a CDR3 of 15 amino acids. Solely the CDR3 DNA is kept, with 45 bases framed from the first base. Trimming takes 1 base off V and 6 bases off J; junction bases not matched to a gene: 8. Reading the germline V gene (reference sequence) gives CDR1 MNHNY and CDR2 SVGAGI.

The starting material was CD4+ or CD8+ T cells sorted from blood, obtained in a trial of the OX40 agonist ivuxolimab. This TCR came from an adult with an advanced solid tumor such as melanoma, head and neck, liver or kidney cancer. The chain couples TRBV6-6 to TRBJ1-1, with 7 bases in between that match TRBD1. The CDR3 reads CASSYLTGRIAEAFF. The nucleotide sequence is TGTGCCAGCAGTTACTTGACAGGGCGTATCGCTGAAGCTTTCTTT.